These T cell receptor beta chains were read from a single sample in a study of CD8+ T cells in alopecia areata. Assay used: immunoSEQ multiplex PCR; TCRdb lists only in-frame clones, some missing. The sample contains around 200,000 clones, about 55% of which appear only once. Sequenced here: CD8+ T cells sorted from blood, sampled at week 24, from a patient treated with tofacitinib. These receptors were obtained from a human donor with alopecia areata. The CDR3 runs from the conserved cysteine through the conserved F or W. The order of the fields is J gene, D gene, clone size, V gene, CDR3 protein, CDR3 DNA. A D gene is named only where the DNA matches it firmly. Size is omitted from some rows. Given values are once, few, many or a class for expanded clones.

J gene: TRBJ2-6
D gene: .
clone size: few
V gene: TRBV7-9
CDR3 protein: CASSLGGVVWTGSNVLTF
CDR3 DNA: TGTGCCAGCAGCTTAGGCGGGGTCGTCTGGACTGGGTCCAACGTCCTGACTTTC

J gene: TRBJ2-1
D gene: .
clone size: few
V gene: TRBV27
CDR3 protein: CASKGTDYNEQFF
CDR3 DNA: TGTGCCAGCAAAGGGACTGACTACAATGAGCAGTTCTTC

J gene: TRBJ1-6
D gene: TRBD1
clone size: .
V gene: TRBV7-9
CDR3 protein: CASSGTGKLSLHF
CDR3 DNA: TGTGCCAGCAGCGGGACAGGGAAACTCTCCCTCCACTTT

J gene: TRBJ2-7
D gene: .
clone size: .
V gene: TRBV29-1
CDR3 protein: CSVEGGSLASYEQYF
CDR3 DNA: TGCAGCGTTGAAGGGGGCTCCCTTGCCTCCTACGAGCAGTACTTC

J gene: TRBJ1-5
D gene: .
clone size: few
V gene: TRBV4-3
CDR3 protein: CASSQDWAGAQPQHF
CDR3 DNA: TGCGCCAGCAGCCAAGATTGGGCAGGGGCTCAGCCCCAGCATTTT

J gene: TRBJ2-3
D gene: .
clone size: .
V gene: TRBV25-1
CDR3 protein: CASSDKVTDTQYF
CDR3 DNA: TGTGCCAGCAGTGATAAAGTTACAGATACGCAGTATTTT

J gene: TRBJ1-2
D gene: .
clone size: few
V gene: TRBV4-1
CDR3 protein: CASSQAPGSNYGYTF
CDR3 DNA: TGCGCCAGCAGCCAAGCCCCAGGTTCAAACTATGGCTACACCTTC

J gene: TRBJ2-7
D gene: .
clone size: .
V gene: TRBV18
CDR3 protein: CASSFPKNTRLPYEQYF
CDR3 DNA: TGTGCCAGCTCATTCCCCAAGAATACCCGTCTTCCTTACGAGCAGTACTTC

J gene: TRBJ2-1
D gene: .
clone size: .
V gene: TRBV4-3
CDR3 protein: CASSQDLGPLESSNEQFF
CDR3 DNA: TGCGCCAGCAGCCAAGATCTGGGCCCTTTGGAATCGAGCAATGAGCAGTTCTTC

J gene: TRBJ1-1
D gene: TRBD1
clone size: .
V gene: TRBV29-1
CDR3 protein: CSVATGVFGRAFF
CDR3 DNA: TGCAGCGTGGCAACAGGGGTGTTCGGTCGAGCTTTCTTT